This T cell receptor beta chain was observed in a study of blood T cell repertoires in COVID-19. Study background: Sites in the United States, Italy and Spain provided acute and convalescent COVID-19 samples. From T cells, B-cell-depleted T cells, or PBMCs came the material, which was cDNA or gDNA.

CDR3 length: 15 residues. The V segment lost 5 bases and the J segment 4 bases; nucleotides outside the gene matches: 8. CDR1 SGHVS and CDR2 FNYEAQ come from the germline V gene. Generated by immunoSEQ multiplex PCR, the TCRdb table keeps only in-frame clones and is missing some. The sample carries approximately 45,000 clones, about nine tenths recorded once. The TCR comes from a human donor in a cohort sampled during active COVID-19. J is TRBJ2-5 and V is TRBV7-6; 9 nucleotides match TRBD1. Sample: peripheral blood. The CDR3 DNA is TGTGCCAGCAGCACCAGGACAGGGGTGGGAGAGACCCAGTACTTC. Translation: CASSTRTGVGETQYF. The full variable domain, its missing parts supplied by reference TRBV7-6 and TRBJ2-5, is GAGVSQSPRYKVTKRGQDVALRCDPISGHVSLYWYRQALGQGPEFLTYFNYEAQQDKSGLPNDRFSAERPEGSISTLTIQRTEQRDSAMYRCASSTRTGVGETQYFGPGTRLLVL.